These 31 T cell receptor beta chains were all obtained from the same sample, sequenced in a study of blood T cells in healthy people across ages. Then a second PCR, running about 7 to 11 cycles, was carried out with a sample-barcoded 5' primer and a J-beta primer mix. TCRdb reanalysed the 5' RACE reads using MiXCR and keeps one entry per CDR3 protein. The profile shows around 900,000 distinct CDR3 sequences, 51% of them singletons. Sequencing was carried out using blood. These receptors were taken from an older woman in good health.

This chain links TRBV27 with TRBJ2-6; D possibly uses TRBD1 or TRBD2 (5 bases each). Germline V lookup: CDR1 MNHEY, CDR2 SMNVEV (reference sequence). Trimming shortened V by 5 bases and J by 4 bases, and 12 bases separated the two germline ends. The CDR3 consists of 15 residues. The CDR3 DNA is TGTGCCAGCAGTCCCACGAGGGGCGGGGCCAACGTCCTGACTTTC. Translating it yields CASSPTRGGANVLTF.

This clonotype was counted between two and nine times. CDR3 coding DNA: TGTGCCAGCAGCTCCCAAAGCGGGAGCTCCTACAATGAGCAGTTCTTC. Encoded protein: CASSSQSGSSYNEQFF. The V gene is TRBV7-2, the J gene TRBJ2-1; 8 bases are shared with TRBD2. The germline V gene encodes CDR1 SGHTA and CDR2 FQGNSA. This CDR3 is 16 amino acids long. Trimming at V came to 4 bases and at J to 0 bases, leaving 5 bases not matched to a gene. The full variable domain, rest sourced from reference TRBV7-2 and TRBJ2-1, is GAGVSQSPSNKVTEKGKDVELRCDPISGHTALYWYRQSLGQGLEFLIYFQGNSAPDKSGLPSDRFSAERTGGSVSTLTIQRTQQEDSAVYLCASSSQSGSSYNEQFFGPGTRLTVL.

The rearrangement uses TRBV15 and TRBJ1-2; D is perhaps TRBD1 (5 bases). CDR3 length equals 15 residues. Trimming cost V 5 bases and J 4 bases, with 17 bases left between them. Looked up from germline, CDR1 is LNHNV and CDR2 is YYDKDF (reference sequence). CDR3 loop: CATSPFAVGAYGYTF. CDR3 coding DNA: TGTGCCACCAGCCCCTTTGCGGTTGGGGCCTATGGCTACACCTTC. The full variable domain, in which reference TRBV15 and TRBJ1-2 provide the parts outside the CDR3, is DAMVIQNPRYQVTQFGKPVTLSCSQTLNHNVMYWYQQKSSQAPKLLFHYYDKDFNNEADTPDNFQSRRPNTSFCFLDIRSPGLGDTAMYLCATSPFAVGAYGYTFGSGTRLTVV.

A few counts support this clonotype. The CDR3 DNA is TGTGCCAGCAGTGGGACAGGGGGCGCGGAGACCCAGTACTTC. It is translated as CASSGTGGAETQYF. The V and J genes are TRBV2 and TRBJ2-5; 11 bases are shared with TRBD1. The V segment lost 4 bases and the J segment 5 bases; nucleotides outside the gene matches: 3. CDR1 is SNHLY, CDR2 FYNNEI, per germline. The length of the CDR3 is 14 residues.

This rearrangement joins TRBV25-1 to TRBJ2-1, with 9 bases lining up with TRBD1. This CDR3 contains 20 residues. With V trimmed by 1 base and J by 1 base, 14 bases remained unmatched. Germline values: CDR1 MGHDK, CDR2 SYGVNS. The CDR3 region has the DNA TGTGCCAGCAGTGAATTAAATGGGTACCCCGGGACAGGGTCCTACAATGAGCAGTTCTTC. Its protein is CASSELNGYPGTGSYNEQFF.

This clonotype has only a few counts. The chain uses TRBV3-1 and TRBJ2-1; the match to TRBD2 covers 11 bases. The CDR3 consists of 13 residues. Losses at the gene ends were 7 bases for V and 4 bases for J; bases not matched to a gene: 0. In germline, CDR1 is LGHDT, CDR2 YNNKEL (reference sequence). The CDR3 reads CASTSGRYNEQFF. Here the CDR3 DNA reads TGTGCCAGCACTAGCGGGAGGTACAATGAGCAGTTCTTC.

This clonotype was counted a single time. The V call is TRBV28, the J call TRBJ2-2; 8 bases match TRBD2. The V gene end was trimmed by 3 bases and the J gene end by 3 bases; junction bases not matched to a gene: 9. CDR1 is MDHEN and CDR2 is SYDVKM in the germline V gene. The CDR3 is made up of 17 amino acids. The CDR3 bases are TGTGCCAGCAGTTTGGGTTACACTAGCGGTTACACCGGGGAGCTGTTTTTT. Protein: CASSLGYTSGYTGELFF.

This clonotype was recorded many times. V and J are TRBV4-2 and TRBJ2-7; 14 bases are shared with TRBD2. There are 15 residues in the CDR3. Germline CDR1 and CDR2: LGHNA and YNFKEQ. The V and J ends lost 4 bases and 4 bases, in that order; junction bases with no gene match: 3. The CDR3 DNA follows: TGTGCCAGCAGCCGAGGGACTAGCGGGAGTTACGAGCAGTACTTC. It translates to CASSRGTSGSYEQYF.

Worth noting for this clonotype: A much larger clone sits a single nucleotide away, making a read error possible. The chain couples TRBV6-2 or TRBV6-3 to TRBJ2-5; tentative D call: TRBD2 (6 bases). The CDR3 runs to 13 residues. The V gene lost 7 bases and the J gene lost 2 bases, with 11 bases spanning the gap. From germline, CDR1 is MNHEY and CDR2 SVGEGT. The CDR3 is CASNSGWQETQYF. The CDR3 coding sequence is TGTGCCAGCAACAGCGGGTGGCAAGAGACCCAGTACTTC.

The chain couples TRBV14 to TRBJ2-3; D gene unclear. CDR1 and CDR2 from the germline V gene are SGHDN and FVKESK. Trimming shortened V by 5 bases and J by 7 bases, and 7 bases separated the two germline ends. There are 11 residues in the CDR3. CDR3 in amino acids: CASSGLYTQYF. The CDR3 DNA is TGTGCCAGCAGCGGGCTATATACGCAGTATTTT.

CDR3 in DNA: TGTGCCAGCAGCTTAGGACTAGCGGGAGGAGTAGTCAATGAGCAGTTCTTC. It encodes CASSLGLAGGVVNEQFF. The chain is built from TRBV7-6 and TRBJ2-1, with 13 bases matching TRBD2. V lost 1 base, J lost 6 bases, and 6 bases stayed unmatched. This CDR3 is built from 17 residues. Germline-derived CDR1 and CDR2 are SGHVS and FNYEAQ.

The chain is built from TRBV4-1 and TRBJ2-1; D uncertain. This CDR3 region has 13 residues. The germline V gene has CDR1 MGHRA and CDR2 YSYEKL. Trimming stripped 1 base from V and 5 bases from J, with 6 bases between. In DNA, the CDR3 is TGCGCCAGCAGCCAAGCTCCGGACAATGAGCAGTTCTTC. This codes for CASSQAPDNEQFF.

The sample holds a few counts of this clonotype. V is TRBV6-4 and J is TRBJ2-7; perhaps TRBD2 as D (6 bases). V lost 0 bases to trimming and J lost 0 bases, with 21 bases between them. This CDR3 comprises 19 residues. Germline loops: CDR1 MRHNA, CDR2 SNTAGT. The CDR3 region has the DNA TGTGCCAGCAGTGACTCGCTCCCAGGAGGGGTCACCCACTCCTACGAGCAGTACTTC. As protein: CASSDSLPGGVTHSYEQYF.

This clonotype appeared once. The rearrangement joins TRBV4-1 to TRBJ2-3; no reliable D call. Germline CDR1 MGHRA, CDR2 YSYEKL. V dropped 5 bases and J dropped 4 bases, with 22 bases sitting between them. The CDR3 runs 17 residues. The CDR3 DNA follows: TGCGCCAGCAGCACTAAGGATGGTGCATTCATCGCAGATACGCAGTATTTT. Translated, it gives CASSTKDGAFIADTQYF.

The chain joins TRBV30 to TRBJ2-3; tentatively, D is TRBD1 (5 bases). Germline values: CDR1 GTSNPN, CDR2 SVGIG (reference sequence). The CDR3 consists of 15 residues. V lost 2 bases to trimming and J lost 10 bases, with 22 bases between them. Here the CDR3 DNA reads TGTGCCTGGAGTACAATTGGGGCCGGCCAAACCCCGCAGTATTTT. This codes for CAWSTIGAGQTPQYF. The variable domain in full, completed from reference TRBV30 and TRBJ2-3, reads SQTIHQWPATLVQPVGSPLSLECTVEGTSNPNLYWYRQAAGRGLQLLFYSVGIGQISSEVPQNLSASRPQDRQFILSSKKLLLSDSGFYLCAWSTIGAGQTPQYFGPGTRLTVL.

A remark on this clonotype: Mismatch with germline at one junction end may stem from a read error. This chain links TRBV30 with TRBJ2-7; D perhaps matches TRBD2 (6 bases). Looked up from germline, CDR1 is GTSNPN and CDR2 is SVGIG (reference sequence). The CDR3 length is 13 residues. The CDR3 bases are TGTGCCTGGAGTAAACTAGCAGAGTACGGGCAGTACTTC. Translating gives CAWSKLAEYGQYF.

This clonotype came up once. The V call is TRBV6-1, the J call TRBJ2-6; TRBD2 matches at 8 bases. Germline lookup yields CDR1 MNHNS and CDR2 SASEGT. This CDR3 spans 18 amino acids. After removal of 5 bases from V and 0 bases from J, the junction contained 9 bases not matched to a gene. The CDR3 loop is CASSPLAGASSGANVLTF. The CDR3 bases are TGTGCCAGCAGTCCCCTAGCGGGTGCCAGCTCTGGGGCCAACGTCCTGACTTTC.

This clonotype was counted a few times. The chain employs TRBV15 and TRBJ2-6, with D possibly called TRBD1 or TRBD2 (5 bases each). There are 18 residues in the CDR3. Deletions cut 3 bases from V and 0 bases from J, with 15 bases between. Germline V gene sequence: CDR1 LNHNV, CDR2 YYDKDF (reference sequence). The CDR3, as DNA: TGTGCCACCAGCAGGGGGGAGAGTATTGACTCTGGGGCCAACGTCCTGACTTTC. Translating it yields CATSRGESIDSGANVLTF.

The chain employs TRBV10-2 and TRBJ1-2; D is perhaps TRBD1 (6 bases). Germline assignment: CDR1 WSHSY and CDR2 SAAADI. This CDR3 comprises 16 residues. V lost 0 bases and J 4 bases, leaving 15 bases between the germline ends. Written as DNA, the CDR3 is TGCGCCAGCAGTGAGTCGAAGTACCGGGACACCTATGGCTACACCTTC. This translates into CASSESKYRDTYGYTF.

This clonotype was counted a few times. The chain combines TRBV29-1 with TRBJ2-1; TRBD2 matches 9 bases. Trimming removed 7 bases from V and 7 bases from J; junction bases left unmatched: 11. Germline values: CDR1 SQVTM, CDR2 ANQGSEA. This CDR3 contains 14 residues. In DNA form, the CDR3 reads TGCAGCGGTGCGTTAGCGGGAGTACGAAATGAGCAGTTCTTC. Its protein product is CSGALAGVRNEQFF.

This clonotype has just a few counts. The chain has TRBV12-3 or TRBV12-4 and TRBJ2-3; D is perhaps TRBD1 (6 bases). V lost 5 bases and J lost 2, with 14 bases in between. The CDR3 consists of 15 residues. The chain's CDR3 is CASSRSRGHTDTQYF. The CDR3 DNA reads as TGTGCCAGCAGTCGTTCCAGGGGACACACAGATACGCAGTATTTT.

The chain carries TRBV14 and TRBJ2-7; possible D gene TRBD2, 6 bases. Trimming stripped 1 base from V and 3 bases from J, with 10 bases between. Germline-derived CDR1 and CDR2 are SGHDN and FVKESK. This CDR3 is 14 amino acids long. The CDR3 nucleotides are TGTGCCAGCAGCCAAGTCGGGAGCGTCTACGAGCAGTACTTC. The encoded protein is CASSQVGSVYEQYF.

This chain links TRBV30 with TRBJ2-3; D not resolved. CDR1 is GTSNPN, CDR2 SVGIG, per germline (reference sequence). This CDR3 is 12 amino acids long. The germline V and J ends were trimmed by 4 bases and 8 bases, with 13 bases remaining between them. CDR3 residues: CAWKGHVVTQYF. Written as DNA, the CDR3 is TGTGCCTGGAAGGGCCATGTGGTTACGCAGTATTTT.

This rearrangement joins TRBV3-1 to TRBJ2-5, with 8 positions matching TRBD1. Germline-derived CDR1 and CDR2 are LGHDT and YNNKEL (reference sequence). V shed 2 bases, J shed 11 bases, and the junction held 13 bases outside the gene matches. CDR3 length equals 15 residues. CDR3 bases: TGTGCCAGCAGCCAAACGCAGGGGGCGGTCAATGAGCAGTACTTC. Protein: CASSQTQGAVNEQYF.

At least ten counts were recorded for this clonotype. The chain uses TRBV2 and TRBJ1-4, with D unresolved. V lost 4 bases and J 1 base, leaving 10 bases between the germline ends. This CDR3 is built from 15 residues. Germline V gene lookup returns CDR1 SNHLY and CDR2 FYNNEI. CDR3 sequence reads: CASSVNGRTNEKLFF. The CDR3 nucleotides read TGTGCCAGCAGTGTCAACGGTCGAACTAATGAAAAACTGTTTTTT.

CDR3 protein: CATSGQYLETQYF. DNA of the CDR3: TGTGCCACCAGTGGGCAGTATCTAGAGACCCAGTACTTC. V is TRBV24-1 and J is TRBJ2-5; no definite D call. Trimming removed 5 bases from V and 4 bases from J, with 10 bases in between. The CDR3 is 13 residues long. Per germline, CDR1 KGHDR and CDR2 SFDVKD.

The CDR3, as DNA: TGTGCCAGCGCCCGGGACAGAGTAAATCTAGCCAAAAACATTCAGTACTTC. Its protein product is CASARDRVNLAKNIQYF. The chain uses TRBV28 and TRBJ2-4; TRBD1 aligns across 7 bases. Losses at the gene ends were 8 bases for V and 0 bases for J; bases not matched to a gene: 13. This CDR3 is built from 17 residues. Germline V gives CDR1 MDHEN, CDR2 SYDVKM.

The J gene is TRBJ2-1, the V gene TRBV6-2 or TRBV6-3, with 9 bases matching TRBD2. The end of the DNA fits TRBJ2-7 better, so the J call may be wrong. CDR1 and CDR2 (germline): MNHEY, SVGEGT. The CDR3 covers 14 residues. The DNA for the CDR3 is TGTGCCAGCTATCAAGCGGGAGGAACCTACGAGCAGTACTTC. Amino acids: CASYQAGGTYEQYF.

This clonotype has just a few counts. The gene calls are TRBV7-3 and TRBJ2-6, with 8 positions matching TRBD2. CDR3 length equals 17 residues. CDR1 SGHTA and CDR2 FQGTGA come from the germline V gene. V lost 5 bases, J lost 1 base, and 7 bases stayed unmatched. DNA for the CDR3: TGTGCCAGCAGCCGAACTAGCGGAACTTCTGGGGCCAACGTCCTGACTTTC. Its protein is CASSRTSGTSGANVLTF.

Concerning this clonotype itself: A single base separates this from a much larger clone, so it may be a read error. The chain carries TRBV4-1 and TRBJ2-3, with unresolved D. The germline CDR1 and CDR2 sequences are MGHRA and YSYEKL. The CDR3 has 13 residues. Trimming removed 7 bases from V and 5 bases from J, with 13 bases in between. The CDR3 DNA reads TGCGCCAGCATCCCCTATGTCGAAGATACGCAGTATTTT. Encoded protein: CASIPYVEDTQYF.

V is TRBV12-3 or TRBV12-4 and J is TRBJ2-1; 9 positions match TRBD1. The CDR3 has 17 amino acids. The junction had 14 bases not matched to a gene; V was cut back by 5 bases and J by 6 bases. CDR3 in amino acids: CASSPSRSDRGRNEQFF. The CDR3 nucleotides read TGTGCCAGCAGTCCATCCCGCTCGGACAGGGGTCGCAATGAGCAGTTCTTC.